The present TCR beta chain was sequenced within a study of cytomegalovirus exposure and HLA in healthy donors. General study points: Most TCR sequences were seen very rarely across donors, but some public TCRs occurred in many.

Looked up from germline, CDR1 is SGDLS and CDR2 is YYNGEE. CDR3 length: 15 amino acids. The V gene lost 0 bases and the J gene lost 3 bases, with 9 bases spanning the gap. For this clone: The antigen is unknown.

Method: immunoSEQ multiplex PCR; TCRdb's copy keeps in-frame clones and lacks some. The sample has about 110,000 clones, under 85% seen once. The sample consisted of PBMCs. This TCR was sampled from a woman aged 18 to 35 in good health and CMV-seronegative. This rearrangement joins TRBV9 to TRBJ1-4, with unresolved D. The DNA for the CDR3 is TGTGCCAGCAGCGTAGGAGATACCCCTAATGAAAAACTGTTTTTT. Translating gives CASSVGDTPNEKLFF.